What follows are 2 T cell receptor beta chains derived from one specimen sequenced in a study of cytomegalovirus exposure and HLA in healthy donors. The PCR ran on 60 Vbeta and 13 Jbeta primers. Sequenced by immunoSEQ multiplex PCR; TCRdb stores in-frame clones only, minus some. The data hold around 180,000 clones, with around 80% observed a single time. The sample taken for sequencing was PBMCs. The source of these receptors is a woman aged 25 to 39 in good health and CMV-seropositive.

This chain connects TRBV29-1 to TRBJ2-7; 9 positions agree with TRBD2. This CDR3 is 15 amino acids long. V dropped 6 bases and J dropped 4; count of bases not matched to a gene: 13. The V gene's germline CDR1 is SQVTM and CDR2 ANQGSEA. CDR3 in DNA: TGCAGCGTCGAACTAGCGGGCGGGGGGTTGTACGAGCAGTACTTC. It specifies CSVELAGGGLYEQYF.

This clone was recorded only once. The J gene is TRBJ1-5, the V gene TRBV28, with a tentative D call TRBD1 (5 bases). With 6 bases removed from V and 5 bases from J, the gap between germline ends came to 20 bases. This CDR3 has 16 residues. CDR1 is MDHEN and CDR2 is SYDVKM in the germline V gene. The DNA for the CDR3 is TGTGCCAGCAGATTACAGGCCCCCGGGGATGATCAGCCCCAGCATTTT. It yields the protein CASRLQAPGDDQPQHF.